This record covers a single T cell receptor (beta chain). No antigen is known for it. Every donor was a healthy person donating bone marrow. PCR primers comprised 60 Vbeta and 13 Jbeta primers. Libraries were prepared by immunoSEQ multiplex PCR; TCRdb keeps only in-frame clonotypes and omits some of them. The sample contains some 150,000 clones, about two thirds of which appear only once. In germline, CDR1 is LGHNA, CDR2 YSLEER. This CDR3 spans 16 amino acids. The V end was cut by 0 bases, the J end by 2 bases, with 10 bases between. This specimen comes from a study of cytomegalovirus exposure and HLA in healthy donors. Overall study results and limits: The authors listed some 160 TCR beta chains as cytomegalovirus-associated. The authors judged a highly shared variant cluster likely a sequencing artifact. It was in a later analysis that TCR association rates were seen to vary by HLA locus, highest for DRB1 and lowest for HLA-C.

The receptor's source is a man aged 45-60 years in good health and CMV-seropositive. The gene calls are TRBV4-3 and TRBJ1-4; D ambiguous. Input material: PBMCs. The CDR3: CASSQDRRGTNEKLFF. CDR3 DNA: TGCGCCAGCAGCCAAGATAGAAGAGGGACTAATGAAAAACTGTTTTTT.